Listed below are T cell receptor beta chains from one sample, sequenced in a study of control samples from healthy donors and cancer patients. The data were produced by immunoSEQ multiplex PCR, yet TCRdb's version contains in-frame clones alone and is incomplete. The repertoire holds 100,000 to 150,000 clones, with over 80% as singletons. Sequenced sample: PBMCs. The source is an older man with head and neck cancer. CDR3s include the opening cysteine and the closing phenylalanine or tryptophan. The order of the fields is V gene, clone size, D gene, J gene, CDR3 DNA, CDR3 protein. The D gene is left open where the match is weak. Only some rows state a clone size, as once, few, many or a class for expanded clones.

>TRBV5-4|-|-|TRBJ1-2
TGTGCCAGCAGCACCGACAGTACCTATGGCTACACCTTC
CASSTDSTYGYTF
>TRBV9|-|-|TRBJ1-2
TGTGCCAGCAGCCCCATCGCGAGGGCGGACCATTATGGCTACACCTTC
CASSPIARADHYGYTF
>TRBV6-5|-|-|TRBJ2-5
TGTGCCAGCAGTTACGGGGGCCAAGAGACCCAGTACTTC
CASSYGGQETQYF
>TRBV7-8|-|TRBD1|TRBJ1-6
TGTGCCAGCAGCTTTGGGACAGGGGACTCACCCCTCCACTTT
CASSFGTGDSPLHF
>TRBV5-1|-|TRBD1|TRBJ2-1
TGCGCCAGCACACACAGGGGGCAACTTGGGGACTACAATGAGCAGTTCTTC
CASTHRGQLGDYNEQFF
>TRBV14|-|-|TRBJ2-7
TGTGCCAGGGTCGGAAGGGAGAGCCCCTCCTACGAGCAGTACTTC
CARVGRESPSYEQYF
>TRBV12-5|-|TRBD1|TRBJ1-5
TGTGCTAGTGGTTTGGTAGCCCGTTGGGGAATGGGGACAGGGTTTGTTCAGCCCCAGCATTTT
CASGLVARWGMGTGFVQPQHF
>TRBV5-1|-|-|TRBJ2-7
TGCGCCAGCAGCTTAAACCCTAGACCCCTACCCTACGAGCAGTACTTC
CASSLNPRPLPYEQYF
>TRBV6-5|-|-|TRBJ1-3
TGTGCCAGCCCACGGCGGGGGGCGGAGGGAAACACCATATATTTT
CASPRRGAEGNTIYF
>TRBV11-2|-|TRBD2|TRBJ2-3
TGTGCCAGCAGCTTTCGGGAGGGGGGGGCAGATACGCAGTATTTT
CASSFREGGADTQYF
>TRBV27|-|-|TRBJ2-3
TGTGCCAGCATTAGCAGGAACACAGATACGCAGTATTTT
CASISRNTDTQYF
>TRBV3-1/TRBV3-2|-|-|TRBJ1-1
TGTGCCAGCAGCCAAGGGGGAATAAGGAACACTGAAGCTTTCTTT
CASSQGGIRNTEAFF
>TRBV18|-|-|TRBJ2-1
TGTGCCAGCTCACCCCTCATCTACAATGAGCAGTTCTTC
CASSPLIYNEQFF
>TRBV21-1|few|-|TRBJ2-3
TGTGCCAGCCGAATGGGGGAGGGCACAGATACGCAGTATTTT
CASRMGEGTDTQYF
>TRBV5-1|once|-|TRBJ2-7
TGCGCCAGCAGCTTGACAACCGTAGCCAGCGAGCAGTACTTC
CASSLTTVASEQYF
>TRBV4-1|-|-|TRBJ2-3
TGCGCCAGCAGCCACACTAGGGGGCCTAGCGGTAGCACAGATACGCAGTATTTT
CASSHTRGPSGSTDTQYF
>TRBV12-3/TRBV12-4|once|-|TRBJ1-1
TGTGCCAGCAGTTTAGTTCCCAACACTGAAGCTTTCTTT
CASSLVPNTEAFF
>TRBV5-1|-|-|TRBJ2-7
TGCGCCAGCAGCTTTGAGATACACTACGAGCAGTACTTC
CASSFEIHYEQYF
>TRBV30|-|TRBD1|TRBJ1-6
TGTGCCTGGAGTGGGACAGGGCAGTCACCCCTCCACTTT
CAWSGTGQSPLHF
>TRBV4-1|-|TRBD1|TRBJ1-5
TGCGCCAGCAGCCAAGACGGACAGGCCCAGCATTTT
CASSQDGQAQHF
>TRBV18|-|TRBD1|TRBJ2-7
TGTGCCAGCTCATCATCCCTGACAGGGGGCTACGAGCAGTACTTC
CASSSSLTGGYEQYF
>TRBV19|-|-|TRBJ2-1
TGTGCCAGTAGTATAGATCAGGGGACTGGCATTGGGGGTGAGCAGTTCTTC
CASSIDQGTGIGGEQFF
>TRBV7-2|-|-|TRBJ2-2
TGTGCCAGCAGCTTTCTAGCGTCGAACACCGGGGAGCTGTTTTTT
CASSFLASNTGELFF
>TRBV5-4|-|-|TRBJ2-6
TGTGCCAGCAGCTTCGACAGTGCTGGGGCCAACGTCCTGACTTTC
CASSFDSAGANVLTF
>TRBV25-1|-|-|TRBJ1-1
TGTGCCAGCAGTGTAGGAGGAAGGGGAATGAACACTGAAGCTTTCTTT
CASSVGGRGMNTEAFF
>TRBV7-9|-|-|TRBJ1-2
TGTGCCAGCAGCTTTACGGGGCGAGACTATGGCTACACCTTC
CASSFTGRDYGYTF
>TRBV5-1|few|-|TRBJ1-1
TGCGCCAGCAGCGCTGCTCGGGATTCCTTTTCTGAAGCTTTCTTT
CASSAARDSFSEAFF
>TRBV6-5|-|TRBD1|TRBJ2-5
TGTGCCAGCAGTCGACAGGGAGAGACCCAGTACTTC
CASSRQGETQYF
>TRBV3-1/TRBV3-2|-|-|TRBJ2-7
TGTGCCAGCAGCCCGGGACTGGCCAACTACGAGCAGTACTTC
CASSPGLANYEQYF
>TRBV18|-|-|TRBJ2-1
TGTGCCAGCTCTGCCGAGGGCGCCCCTCTCTACAATGAGCAGTTCTTC
CASSAEGAPLYNEQFF
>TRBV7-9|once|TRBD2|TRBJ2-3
TGTGCGAGGGGAACTAGCGGGGTACAAGATACGCAGTATTTT
CARGTSGVQDTQYF
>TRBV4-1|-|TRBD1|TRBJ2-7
TGCGCCAGCAGCCTCGGACAGGGCGACCCCTACGAGCAGTACTTC
CASSLGQGDPYEQYF
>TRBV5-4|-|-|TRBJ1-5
TGTGCCAGCAGCTTTGGGGGAGGGCTGGGTCAGCCCCAGCATTTT
CASSFGGGLGQPQHF
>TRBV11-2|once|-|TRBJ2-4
TGTGCCAGCAGCTCCTTGATTAACAAAAACATTCAGTACTTC
CASSSLINKNIQYF
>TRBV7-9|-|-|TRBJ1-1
TGTGCCAGCAGCTCGTACCCGGGGGGGGCTTTCTTT
CASSSYPGGAFF
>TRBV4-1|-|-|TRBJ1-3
TGCGCCAGCAGCCAATCCGGGACTCCCGGCTCTGGAAACACCATATATTTT
CASSQSGTPGSGNTIYF
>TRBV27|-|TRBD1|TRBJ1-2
TGTGCCAGCAGTTACGGGGCAGGGGGTTTGCATGGCTACACCTTC
CASSYGAGGLHGYTF
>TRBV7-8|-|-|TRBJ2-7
TGTGCCAGCAGCTTAGGGGGGTTTTACGAGCAGTACTTC
CASSLGGFYEQYF
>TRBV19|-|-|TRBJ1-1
TGTGCCAGTAGTATAACGGCTGAAGCTTTCTTT
CASSITAEAFF
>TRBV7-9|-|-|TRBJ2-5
TGTGCCAGCAGCGGGACGGGGGAGACCCAGTACTTC
CASSGTGETQYF
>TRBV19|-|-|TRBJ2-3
TGTGCCAGTAGCACACAGCGCACAGATACGCAGTATTTT
CASSTQRTDTQYF
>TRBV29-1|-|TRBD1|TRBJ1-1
TGCAGCGTGGCCAGGGGGGCTGAAGCTTTCTTT
CSVARGAEAFF